This is a list of T cell receptor beta chains from one sample in a study of identical twins. MiXCR, run by TCRdb on the 5' RACE reads, gives a single entry per CDR3 protein. The table has hundreds of thousands of distinct CDR3 sequences, over 8.5% seen once. Separately, the same data were catalogued under a study of yellow fever vaccine responses in identical twins.

Sequencing was done on a sample of PBMCs. These receptors came from a woman between 18 and 29 years old in good health. The CDR3 runs from the conserved cysteine through the conserved F or W. D genes are given only for firm matches. Size tells how often a clone was seen (once, few, many) or the class of an expanded clone, and some rows leave it out.

few | TRBJ2-3 | TRBV12-3/TRBV12-4 | 14 | TRBD2 | CASRKAGGPDTQYF | TGTGCCAGCAGGAAAGCGGGGGGGCCCGATACGCAGTATTTT
many | TRBJ2-1 | TRBV7-2 | 13 | NA | CASSLGGTVEQFF | TGTGCCAGCAGCTTAGGCGGGACAGTCGAGCAGTTCTTC
NA | TRBJ1-4 | TRBV7-2 | 14 | NA | CAMSPGPGGEKLFF | TGTGCCATGAGCCCTGGGCCTGGTGGCGAAAAACTGTTTTTT
few | TRBJ2-7 | TRBV27 | 15 | NA | CASTPRIDTSYEQYF | TGTGCCAGCACCCCCCGGATCGACACCTCCTACGAGCAGTACTTC
NA | TRBJ2-1 | TRBV27 | 13 | NA | CASSSTDKAEQFF | TGTGCCAGCAGTTCAACCGACAAAGCCGAGCAGTTCTTC
few | TRBJ2-7 | TRBV27 | 13 | TRBD1 | CAAGTGNYEEQYF | TGTGCCGCTGGGACAGGGAATTACGAAGAGCAGTACTTC
few | TRBJ2-1 | TRBV25-1 | 15 | TRBD1 | CASSLTGSPFDEQFF | TGTGCCAGCAGCTTGACAGGGTCCCCCTTCGATGAGCAGTTCTTC
many | TRBJ2-5 | TRBV20-1 | 17 | TRBD2 | CSARGPGLAGPLETQYF | TGCAGTGCTAGAGGACCGGGACTAGCGGGTCCGTTGGAGACCCAGTACTTC
NA | TRBJ2-3 | TRBV4-3 | 16 | TRBD2 | CASSQEGSGRADTQYF | TGCGCCAGCAGCCAAGAAGGTAGCGGGAGGGCAGATACGCAGTATTTT
few | TRBJ2-3 | TRBV20-1 | 15 | NA | CSASPPAAGTDTQYF | TGCAGTGCTAGCCCTCCAGCGGCGGGCACAGATACGCAGTATTTT
NA | TRBJ2-3 | TRBV29-1 | 13 | TRBD2 | CSVPGLAGSAQYF | TGCAGCGTTCCGGGACTAGCGGGATCTGCGCAGTATTTT
NA | TRBJ1-1 | TRBV28 | 14 | NA | CASRVKAPRPEAFF | TGTGCCAGCAGGGTTAAGGCCCCACGCCCTGAAGCTTTCTTT
many | TRBJ2-3 | TRBV7-2 | 14 | NA | CASKPRTSTDTQYF | TGTGCCAGCAAACCTCGGACTAGCACAGATACGCAGTATTTT
many | TRBJ2-3 | TRBV6-6 | 13 | TRBD1 | CASKGQSTDTQYF | TGTGCCAGCAAGGGACAGAGCACAGATACGCAGTATTTT
many | TRBJ2-7 | TRBV3-1 | 16 | NA | CASSQVGTPSSYEQYF | TGTGCCAGCAGCCAAGTCGGGACACCGAGCTCCTACGAGCAGTACTTC
NA | TRBJ2-5 | TRBV29-1 | 14 | NA | CSVEGALQEETQYF | TGCAGCGTTGAGGGGGCGCTTCAGGAAGAGACCCAGTACTTC
many | TRBJ2-2 | TRBV5-1 | 14 | NA | CASSLAVNTGELFF | TGTGCCAGCAGCTTAGCGGTGAACACCGGGGAGCTGTTTTTT
few | TRBJ2-1 | TRBV11-2 | 17 | TRBD1 | CASSPPPGQGPGNEQFF | TGTGCCAGCAGCCCACCACCGGGACAGGGCCCGGGGAATGAGCAGTTCTTC
NA | TRBJ2-7 | TRBV4-2 | 15 | TRBD1 | CASSQPGTGTYEQYF | TGTGCCAGCAGCCAGCCCGGGACAGGGACCTACGAGCAGTACTTC
few | TRBJ2-7 | TRBV20-1 | 13 | NA | CSAIEGWNDEQYF | TGCAGTGCTATCGAGGGGTGGAACGACGAGCAGTACTTC
few | TRBJ1-4 | TRBV19 | 14 | TRBD1 | CASRPRDRGEKLFF | TGTGCCAGTAGACCCCGGGACAGGGGCGAAAAACTGTTTTTT
NA | TRBJ2-1 | TRBV12-3/TRBV12-4 | 14 | TRBD1 | CASSPPGQVDGQFF | TGTGCCAGCAGTCCACCGGGACAGGTCGATGGGCAGTTCTTC
many | TRBJ1-2 | TRBV9 | 13 | NA | CASSVGPGNGYTF | TGTGCCAGCAGCGTAGGCCCCGGGAATGGCTACACCTTC
NA | TRBJ2-7 | TRBV20-1 | 13 | TRBD2 | CSARPVGRYEQYF | TGCAGTGCTAGACCCGTCGGGAGGTACGAGCAGTACTTC
NA | TRBJ2-7 | TRBV6-5 | 15 | TRBD2 | CASSYEREGPYEQYF | TGTGCCAGCAGTTACGAAAGGGAGGGCCCCTACGAGCAGTACTTC
many | TRBJ2-7 | TRBV24-1 | 15 | NA | CATSGDGDWSREQYF | TGTGCCACCAGTGGGGATGGGGACTGGTCGAGAGAGCAGTACTTC
NA | TRBJ2-5 | TRBV20-1 | 12 | TRBD1 | CSAMDREETQYF | TGCAGTGCTATGGACAGGGAGGAGACCCAGTACTTC
NA | TRBJ1-4 | TRBV20-1 | 16 | NA | CSARATRAPRHEKLFF | TGCAGTGCTAGAGCAACCCGGGCCCCGAGGCATGAAAAACTGTTTTTT
once | TRBJ2-7 | TRBV15 | 14 | NA | CATSRDGRVGEQYF | TGTGCCACCAGCAGAGATGGACGGGTGGGGGAGCAGTACTTC
NA | TRBJ2-2 | TRBV6-2/TRBV6-3 | 13 | NA | CASSYVATGELFF | TGTGCCAGCAGTTACGTAGCCACCGGGGAGCTGTTTTTT
few | TRBJ2-7 | TRBV6-2/TRBV6-3 | 13 | NA | CASSPQAGSEQYF | TGTGCCAGCAGTCCCCAGGCGGGCTCCGAGCAGTACTTC
NA | TRBJ2-7 | TRBV30 | 13 | TRBD2 | CAWSGASGYEQYF | TGTGCCTGGAGTGGCGCTAGCGGCTACGAGCAGTACTTC